These 26 T cell receptor beta chains originate from one sample sequenced in a study of blood T cell repertoires in COVID-19. Profiling relied on immunoSEQ multiplex PCR, and the TCRdb table lists in-frame clones only, not all of them. The sample holds under 50,000 clones; roughly 90% are singletons and the top ten take 30% to 40%. Material: peripheral blood. These receptors came from an older man with active COVID-19.

J is TRBJ2-1 and V is TRBV7-2; TRBD1 might be the D (6 bases). The germline V gene encodes CDR1 SGHTA and CDR2 FQGNSA. This CDR3 has 16 amino acids. Between the trimmed V and J ends, which lost 4 bases and 0 bases, there was a span of 13 bases. This CDR3 is CASSSSPRGSYNEQFF. The CDR3 DNA reads as TGTGCCAGCAGCTCCTCCCCCAGGGGCTCCTACAATGAGCAGTTCTTC.

The J gene is TRBJ2-5, the V gene TRBV4-1, with D maybe TRBD2 (6 bases). V lost 1 base, J lost 5 bases, and 11 bases lay in between. The length of the CDR3 is 14 residues. Germline lookup yields CDR1 MGHRA and CDR2 YSYEKL. CDR3 DNA: TGCGCCAGCAGCCAAGGGGACTCAAGGGAGACCCAGTACTTC. Its translation is CASSQGDSRETQYF.

This rearrangement joins TRBV7-9 to TRBJ2-1, with a tentative D call TRBD2 (5 bases). This CDR3 comprises 13 residues. Per the germline V gene, CDR1 is SEHNR and CDR2 is FQNEAQ (reference sequence). Trimming cost V 5 bases and J 5 bases, with 10 bases left between them. The CDR3 DNA follows: TGTGCCAGCAGCCCTCGACTAAACAATGAGCAGTTCTTC. It encodes CASSPRLNNEQFF.

The CDR3 DNA is TGTGCCAGCAGTGTGAGGAGGGGCCCCCAAGAGACCCAGTACTTC. This codes for CASSVRRGPQETQYF. This chain joins TRBV2 and TRBJ2-5, with D maybe TRBD2 (6 bases). Germline V gene data show CDR1 as SNHLY and CDR2 as FYNNEI. CDR3 length equals 15 residues. The V end was cut by 4 bases, the J end by 1 base, with 13 bases between.

This rearrangement joins TRBV5-4 to TRBJ2-4; 8 nucleotides agree with TRBD1. With 3 bases clipped from V and 5 bases from J, the junction kept 7 bases outside the gene matches. This CDR3 contains 15 residues. The germline CDR1 and CDR2 sequences are SGHNT and YYREEE (reference sequence). The CDR3 here is CASSWGQARENIQYF. DNA for the CDR3: TGTGCCAGCAGCTGGGGACAGGCCCGGGAAAACATTCAGTACTTC.

The genes are TRBV5-5 and TRBJ1-1; possible D gene TRBD1, 5 bases. The germline CDR1 and CDR2 sequences are SGHKS and YYEKEE (reference sequence). Trimming took 4 bases from V and 7 from J, leaving 17 bases between them. This CDR3 region has 14 residues. This CDR3 is CASSLTRRGVEAFF. CDR3 bases: TGTGCCAGCAGCCTGACGAGACGGGGGGTTGAAGCTTTCTTT.

CDR3 DNA: TGTGCCAGCAGCCAAGTGGAGACAGGGGAAGCTTTCTTT. This sequence encodes CASSQVETGEAFF. This chain joins TRBV3-1 (or the pseudogene TRBV3-2) and TRBJ1-1; 7 bases line up with TRBD1. CDR1 is LGHDT, CDR2 YNNKEL, per germline (reference sequence). The junction had 4 bases not matched to a gene; V was cut back by 1 base and J by 8 bases. The length of the CDR3 is 13 residues.

The chain joins TRBV9 to TRBJ2-2, with a weak D call TRBD1 (6 bases). The length of the CDR3 is 16 residues. CDR1 is SGDLS, CDR2 YYNGEE, per germline. V lost 3 bases, J lost 0 bases, and 12 bases lay in between. The CDR3 DNA is TGTGCCAGCAGCGCCCGACAGGCGTCGAACACCGGGGAGCTGTTTTTT. Amino acid sequence: CASSARQASNTGELFF.

The chain joins TRBV18 to TRBJ2-7, with TRBD1 matching over 7 bases. Unmatched junction bases numbered 9, after V lost 5 bases and J lost 2 bases. CDR3 length: 15 residues. CDR1 and CDR2 (germline): KGHSH, LQKENI. CDR3 DNA: TGTGCCAGCTCATTCTACAGGGGCCGCGCCTACGAGCAGTACTTC. Residues: CASSFYRGRAYEQYF. The full variable domain, its missing parts supplied by reference TRBV18 and TRBJ2-7, is NAGVMQNPRHLVRRRGQEARLRCSPMKGHSHVYWYRQLPEEGLKFMVYLQKENIIDESGMPKERFSAEFPKEGPSILRIQQVVRGDSAAYFCASSFYRGRAYEQYFGPGTRLTVT.

This clone was detected only a few times. The rearrangement joins TRBV7-8 to TRBJ2-3, with D possibly matching TRBD2 (7 bases). The germline V and J ends were trimmed by 5 bases and 6 bases, with 24 bases remaining between them. This CDR3 is built from 17 residues. CDR1 and CDR2 (germline): SGHVS, FQNEAQ. The CDR3 region is CASSLRLAGAPGDTQYF. The CDR3 DNA follows: TGTGCCAGCAGCCTCAGACTGGCGGGGGCCCCGGGGGATACGCAGTATTTT. Based on the CDR3 plus reference TRBV7-8 and TRBJ2-3, the full variable domain is GAGVSQSPRYKVAKRGQDVALRCDPISGHVSLFWYQQALGQGPEFLTYFQNEAQLDKSGLPSDRFFAERPEGSVSTLKIQRTQQEDSAVYLCASSLRLAGAPGDTQYFGPGTRLTVL.

The chain combines TRBV5-1 with TRBJ2-6; unclear D gene. Trimming took off 0 bases at V and 0 bases at J, with 16 bases between the two ends. Germline CDR1 reads SGHRS; CDR2 reads YFSETQ. This CDR3 is built from 19 residues. CDR3 residues: CASSLARMGVYSGANVLTF. CDR3 nucleotide sequence: TGCGCCAGCAGCTTGGCCCGGATGGGCGTTTACTCTGGGGCCAACGTCCTGACTTTC. Based on the CDR3 plus reference TRBV5-1 and TRBJ2-6, the full variable domain is KAGVTQTPRYLIKTRGQQVTLSCSPISGHRSVSWYQQTPGQGLQFLFEYFSETQRNKGNFPGRFSGRQFSNSRSEMNVSTLELGDSALYLCASSLARMGVYSGANVLTFGAGSRLTVL.

The V and J genes are TRBV28 and TRBJ2-7, with 8 bases aligning to TRBD1. The CDR3 contains 14 residues. Germline CDR1 reads MDHEN; CDR2 reads SYDVKM. The trim removed 5 bases at V and 1 base at J, leaving 4 bases unmatched. CDR3 DNA: TGTGCCAGCAGTCCGAGGACAGGGTCCTACGAGCAGTACTTC. Encoded protein: CASSPRTGSYEQYF.

This clone was picked up one time. The CDR3 reads CASSMRDTNQPQHF. In DNA, the CDR3 is TGTGCCAGTAGTATGAGGGACACCAATCAGCCCCAGCATTTT. The V call is TRBV19, the J call TRBJ1-5; D perhaps matches TRBD1 (6 bases). CDR3 length: 14 amino acids. The V and J ends lost 3 bases and 3 bases respectively, with 9 bases between them. CDR1 LNHDA and CDR2 SQIVND come from the germline V gene (reference sequence).

J is TRBJ2-2 and V is TRBV2, with D tentatively TRBD1 (6 bases). The V gene's germline CDR1 is SNHLY and CDR2 FYNNEI. Deletions cut 8 bases from V and 5 bases from J, with 15 bases between. CDR3 length: 14 amino acids. The CDR3 nucleotides read TGTGCCAGCGGATCCGGGACACGGACCGGGGAGCTGTTTTTT. Its protein is CASGSGTRTGELFF.

This clone appeared once. The CDR3 DNA reads TGTGCCAGCAGTTCCGCCCACCGGGGGGCAACGGCCCAGTACTTC. Translating gives CASSSAHRGATAQYF. The chain carries TRBV6-2 or TRBV6-3 and TRBJ2-5, with D possibly matching TRBD2 (7 bases). The CDR3 length is 15 residues. The germline V gene encodes CDR1 MNHEY and CDR2 SVGEGT. The V and J ends lost 4 bases and 9 bases respectively, with 21 bases between them.

This chain connects TRBV7-9 to TRBJ2-1; D is undetermined. In germline, CDR1 is SEHNR, CDR2 FQNEAQ (reference sequence). The V end was cut by 2 bases, the J end by 4 bases, with 6 bases between. This CDR3 has 13 residues. CDR3 nucleotides: TGTGCCAGCAGCTTACAAAATTACAATGAGCAGTTCTTC. Amino acids: CASSLQNYNEQFF.

A single count supports this clone. The chain combines TRBV10-2 with TRBJ1-5; D unresolved. V dropped 8 bases and J dropped 2 bases, with 7 bases sitting between them. Germline lookup yields CDR1 WSHSY and CDR2 SAAADI. The CDR3 totals 12 residues. The CDR3 here is CASQIGNQPQHF. For the CDR3, the DNA is TGCGCCAGCCAGATTGGCAATCAGCCCCAGCATTTT.

The chain links TRBV7-2 to TRBJ2-7, with D tentatively TRBD1 (5 bases). The germline V and J ends were trimmed by 5 bases and 4 bases, with 12 bases remaining between them. Germline CDR1 reads SGHTA; CDR2 reads FQGNSA. The CDR3 spans 13 residues. CDR3 protein: CASSPHTGYEQYF. The CDR3 DNA is TGTGCCAGCAGCCCCCACACAGGTTACGAGCAGTACTTC. Full variable domain (outside the CDR3, taken from reference TRBV7-2 and TRBJ2-7): GAGVSQSPSNKVTEKGKDVELRCDPISGHTALYWYRQSLGQGLEFLIYFQGNSAPDKSGLPSDRFSAERTGGSVSTLTIQRTQQEDSAVYLCASSPHTGYEQYFGPGTRLTVT.

The gene calls are TRBV28 and TRBJ1-3, with TRBD1 matching 8 bases. CDR3 length: 15 residues. V lost 5 bases, J lost 3 bases, and 6 bases stayed unmatched. Germline CDR1 is MDHEN and CDR2 is SYDVKM. The CDR3: CASSVPGTGGNTIYF. DNA for the CDR3: TGTGCCAGCAGTGTCCCCGGGACAGGTGGAAACACCATATATTTT.

The rearrangement uses TRBV29-1 and TRBJ2-1; TRBD1 is a possible D gene (7 bases). The CDR3 consists of 14 residues. Trimming pared 7 bases from V and 5 bases from J, leaving 18 bases between. CDR1 and CDR2 from the germline V gene are SQVTM and ANQGSEA. This CDR3 reads CSARRQGGNNEQFF. DNA for the CDR3: TGCAGCGCCCGCCGGCAGGGGGGCAACAATGAGCAGTTCTTC.

The rearrangement uses TRBV6-1 and TRBJ1-5; D is possibly TRBD1 (6 bases). V was shortened by 2 bases and J by 9 bases, with 11 bases between the two germline ends. The CDR3 has 13 residues. CDR1 is MNHNS, CDR2 SASEGT, per germline. This CDR3 is CASSEQGQGPQHF. The CDR3 region has the DNA TGTGCCAGCAGTGAACAGGGGCAGGGGCCCCAGCATTTT.

The chain combines TRBV5-1 with TRBJ1-1; D may be TRBD1 (6 bases). This CDR3 has 14 amino acids. Per germline, CDR1 SGHRS and CDR2 YFSETQ. V was cut by 4 bases and J by 1 base, with 11 bases left in between. The CDR3 loop reads CASSTQTGNTEAFF. The CDR3 DNA sequence: TGCGCCAGCAGCACCCAGACAGGGAACACTGAAGCTTTCTTT.

This chain connects TRBV4-2 to TRBJ2-4; D is perhaps TRBD2 (6 bases). This CDR3 contains 17 residues. The V and J ends lost 0 bases and 1 base respectively, with 13 bases between them. Germline V CDR1 and CDR2: LGHNA, YNFKEQ. The chain's CDR3 is CASSQDGTWLAKNIQYF. The CDR3 region has the DNA TGTGCCAGCAGCCAAGATGGGACTTGGCTGGCCAAAAACATTCAGTACTTC.

V usage is TRBV4-3 and J usage is TRBJ1-1; D perhaps matches TRBD1 (6 bases). Trimming removed 0 bases from V and 3 bases from J, with 11 bases in between. CDR1 and CDR2 (germline): LGHNA, YSLEER. The CDR3 runs to 15 residues. As DNA, the CDR3 is TGCGCCAGCAGCCAAGATCATGGGGGCTACACTGAAGCTTTCTTT. Protein: CASSQDHGGYTEAFF.

The V gene is TRBV7-2, the J gene TRBJ1-1; D is uncertain. Trimming cost V 2 bases and J 1 base, with 5 bases left between them. Germline CDR1 reads SGHTA; CDR2 reads FQGNSA. The CDR3 length is 13 residues. CDR3 in amino acids: CASSLSQNTEAFF. The DNA for the CDR3 is TGTGCCAGCAGCTTAAGCCAGAACACTGAAGCTTTCTTT. Filled out from reference TRBV7-2 and TRBJ1-1, the complete variable domain reads GAGVSQSPSNKVTEKGKDVELRCDPISGHTALYWYRQSLGQGLEFLIYFQGNSAPDKSGLPSDRFSAERTGGSVSTLTIQRTQQEDSAVYLCASSLSQNTEAFFGQGTRLTVV.

In DNA, the CDR3 is TGTGCCAGCAGCGTAGGAGGTCCGCAGGGAAAACTGTTTTTT. Amino acids: CASSVGGPQGKLFF. V usage is TRBV9 and J usage is TRBJ1-4; a weak D match, TRBD1 (5 bases). Germline V lookup: CDR1 SGDLS, CDR2 YYNGEE. The CDR3 loop spans 14 amino acids. Trimming pared 0 bases from V and 10 bases from J, leaving 13 bases between. Variable domain in full (rest from reference TRBV9 and TRBJ1-4): DSGVTQTPKHLITATGQRVTLRCSPRSGDLSVYWYQQSLDQGLQFLIQYYNGEERAKGNILERFSAQQFPDLHSELNLSSLELGDSALYFCASSVGGPQGKLFFGSGTQLSVL.